This entry lists 3 T cell receptor beta chains sequenced from one sample in a study of blood T cell repertoires in COVID-19. TCRdb's copy holds only in-frame clones and misses some; the assay was immunoSEQ multiplex PCR. Of approximately 290,000 clones in the sample, about 85% were seen once. The sample was peripheral blood. The origin of the receptors is a human donor with COVID-19, enrolled during active disease. The donor label of this sample is uncertain.

This clone was picked up a small number of times. J is TRBJ1-2 and V is TRBV19; D uncertain. This CDR3 has 14 residues. Trimming removed 4 bases from V and 10 bases from J, with 19 bases in between. Germline V gene data show CDR1 as LNHDA and CDR2 as SQIVND (reference sequence). Here the CDR3 reads CASSTGGGTTYYTF. The CDR3 DNA reads TGTGCCAGTAGTACCGGAGGTGGTACTACTTACTACACCTTC.

The V and J genes are TRBV29-1 and TRBJ2-5, with 7 bases fitting TRBD1. CDR3 size: 15 residues. V dropped 6 bases and J dropped 5; count of bases not matched to a gene: 15. Germline-derived CDR1 and CDR2 are SQVTM and ANQGSEA. The CDR3 DNA sequence: TGCAGCGTGACTGGAGAGACAGGGCTGAGGGAGACCCAGTACTTC. Translated, it gives CSVTGETGLRETQYF.

There are a few counts of this clone. This chain joins TRBV28 and TRBJ2-2; possible D gene TRBD2, 6 bases. V was trimmed by 6 bases and J by 5 bases, leaving 43 bases between them. Per germline, CDR1 MDHEN and CDR2 SYDVKM. The CDR3 spans 24 residues. CDR3 region: CASSLEGLPLGGGGAKLQTGELFF. CDR3 sequence (DNA): TGTGCCAGCAGCCTGGAGGGCCTCCCGCTAGGAGGAGGAGGAGCTAAACTTCAAACCGGGGAGCTGTTTTTT.